The source of this T cell receptor (beta chain) is a study of T-cell reconstitution after alpha-beta-depleted transplantation in children. This sample's TCRbeta library carried unique molecular identifier barcodes. TCRdb reprocessed the PCR reads via MiXCR and lists one record per CDR3 protein. This table has 330,000 or so distinct CDR3 sequences, over 9% appearing once. The CDR3 is 13 residues long. Germline values: CDR1 ENHRY, CDR2 SYGVKD. With 0 bases clipped from V and 12 bases from J, the junction kept 8 bases outside the gene matches. In this sample, this clonotype turned up many times. The clonotype was recovered from a boy under two years old with acute myeloid leukemia, due to receive a stem cell transplant. The material sequenced was PBMCs, taken before TCRalphabeta/CD19-depleted stem cell transplant. The chain recombines TRBV10-3 with TRBJ2-7; 7 positions match TRBD1. The CDR3 sequence: CAISESWLTGRYF. In DNA, the CDR3 is TGTGCCATCAGTGAGTCGTGGTTGACAGGGCGGTACTTC.